This is a list of T cell receptor beta chains from one sample in a study of T cells in Graves' hyperthyroidism and ophthalmopathy. MiXCR, applied by TCRdb to the multiplex PCR reads, yields one record per CDR3 protein. The table shows hundreds of thousands of distinct CDR3 sequences, with roughly a quarter occurring only once. Sequenced input: blood. Source of these receptors: a woman in her 30s with Graves' ophthalmopathy. CDR3s include the opening cysteine and the closing phenylalanine or tryptophan. The order of the fields is D gene, J gene, clone size, V gene, CDR3 DNA, CDR3 protein. D genes are given only for firm matches. Only part of the rows carry a size: once, few, many, or a class if the clone is expanded.

D gene: TRBD1
J gene: TRBJ1-2
clone size: few
V gene: TRBV18
CDR3 DNA: TGTGCCAGCTCACCACTACAGGGGGAAGATGGCTACACCTTC
CDR3 protein: CASSPLQGEDGYTF

D gene: .
J gene: TRBJ1-2
clone size: .
V gene: TRBV6-1
CDR3 DNA: TGTGCCAGCAGTGAAGGGACAGTATTTGGCTACACCTTC
CDR3 protein: CASSEGTVFGYTF

D gene: .
J gene: TRBJ2-5
clone size: few
V gene: TRBV28
CDR3 DNA: TGTGCCAGCAGTCTAGCGACCGGGACCCAGTACTTC
CDR3 protein: CASSLATGTQYF

D gene: .
J gene: TRBJ1-3
clone size: many
V gene: TRBV18
CDR3 DNA: TGTGCCAGCTCCACGGACAGCCTCTCTGGAAACACCATATATTTT
CDR3 protein: CASSTDSLSGNTIYF

D gene: .
J gene: TRBJ2-7
clone size: many
V gene: TRBV6-1
CDR3 DNA: TGTGCCTACCGACAGGCCACTTTACCCTACGAGCAGTACTTC
CDR3 protein: CAYRQATLPYEQYF

D gene: .
J gene: TRBJ2-7
clone size: .
V gene: TRBV11-1
CDR3 DNA: TGTGCCAGCAGCCGGAGGAGGACGGCCTACGAGCAGTACTTC
CDR3 protein: CASSRRRTAYEQYF

D gene: .
J gene: TRBJ1-2
clone size: many
V gene: TRBV12-3/TRBV12-4
CDR3 DNA: TGTGCCAGCAGTAAGACTGGTGGCTATGGCTACACCTTC
CDR3 protein: CASSKTGGYGYTF

D gene: .
J gene: TRBJ1-5
clone size: .
V gene: TRBV3-1
CDR3 DNA: TGTGCCAGCAGCGGACAACCCAATCAGCCCCAGCATTTT
CDR3 protein: CASSGQPNQPQHF

D gene: .
J gene: TRBJ2-5
clone size: few
V gene: TRBV19
CDR3 DNA: TGTGCCAGTAGCGACAGGCCACAAGAGACCCAGTACTTC
CDR3 protein: CASSDRPQETQYF

D gene: .
J gene: TRBJ1-1
clone size: many
V gene: TRBV28
CDR3 DNA: TGTGCCAGCACCGGGACCCAAGAAGCTTTCTTT
CDR3 protein: CASTGTQEAFF

D gene: .
J gene: TRBJ2-7
clone size: .
V gene: TRBV14
CDR3 DNA: TGTGCCAGCAGCCAAGAGGGCCGTTACTACGAGCAGTACTTC
CDR3 protein: CASSQEGRYYEQYF

D gene: .
J gene: TRBJ2-5
clone size: .
V gene: TRBV5-1
CDR3 DNA: TGCGCCAGCAGCTCTGGGGCGACCCAGTACTTC
CDR3 protein: CASSSGATQYF

D gene: .
J gene: TRBJ1-2
clone size: many
V gene: TRBV28
CDR3 DNA: TGTGCCAGCAGTTTATTTTCAGGCTACACCTTC
CDR3 protein: CASSLFSGYTF